The count of the clone carrying this TCR beta chain is one. Its antigen remains unknown. The CDR3 spans 14 residues. The J segment lost 5 bases and the V segment lost 4 bases, leaving 3 bases of the junction unmatched. The germline gives CDR1 SSHAT, CDR2 FNYEAQ (reference sequence). The data were obtained in a study of graft-versus-host responses after intestinal transplantation. As for the study in general: Multivisceral, liver-intestinal, or isolated intestinal transplants were received by the recipients.

The study's findings and limits: The recipient marrow held GvH clones, and some of them showed up first in ileum or blood. Researchers found peak circulating GvH clone levels linked to early post-transplant HvG declines.

Some clones are missing from TCRdb's copy, which holds only in-frame ones; the method was immunoSEQ multiplex PCR. The data show 20,000 to 25,000 clones, approximately 93% seen once. This sequence was found in a human patient who received an intestinal transplant, so some T cells may come from the graft donor. The starting material was PBMCs, obtained 156 days after intestinal transplant. J is TRBJ2-2 and V is TRBV7-7, with 8 bases fitting TRBD1. CDR3 sequence (DNA): TGTGCCAGCAGCTCGGACAGGGCGACCGGGGAGCTGTTTTTT. Translation: CASSSDRATGELFF.